This is a list of T cell receptor beta chains from one sample in a study of T cell responses to AZD1222 COVID-19 vaccine. Method: immunoSEQ multiplex PCR; TCRdb's copy keeps in-frame clones and lacks some. The table has 100,000 or so clones, 87% seen once. The specimen comprised peripheral blood, sampled on day 0 of AZD1222 vaccination. These receptors all stem from an adult in good health. Each CDR3 is given with its conserved first and last residue. The order of the fields is D gene, CDR3 length, V gene, J gene, clone size, CDR3 protein, CDR3 DNA. D genes are given only for firm matches. Clone size appears in some rows only: once, few, many, or a class for an expanded clone.

d_call: .
cdr3_length: 15
v_call: TRBV2
j_call: TRBJ1-3
clone_size: .
cdr3_aa: CASSDFTNSGNTIYF
cdr3_nt: TGTGCCAGCAGTGATTTCACCAACTCTGGAAACACCATATATTTT

d_call: TRBD2
cdr3_length: 15
v_call: TRBV5-4
j_call: TRBJ2-5
clone_size: .
cdr3_aa: CASSPGGQGRETQYF
cdr3_nt: TGTGCCAGCAGCCCGGGGGGGCAGGGAAGGGAGACCCAGTACTTC

d_call: TRBD1
cdr3_length: 17
v_call: TRBV3-1/TRBV3-2
j_call: TRBJ1-4
clone_size: few
cdr3_aa: CASSQVSAGQGFEKLFF
cdr3_nt: TGTGCCAGCAGCCAAGTGTCAGCGGGACAGGGTTTCGAAAAACTGTTTTTT

d_call: .
cdr3_length: 15
v_call: TRBV30
j_call: TRBJ2-5
clone_size: .
cdr3_aa: CAWSGLDRQKETQYF
cdr3_nt: TGTGCCTGGAGTGGACTCGACAGACAGAAAGAGACCCAGTACTTC

d_call: .
cdr3_length: 18
v_call: TRBV4-1
j_call: TRBJ2-4
clone_size: few
cdr3_aa: CASSQDGVSPLGKNIQYF
cdr3_nt: TGCGCCAGCAGCCAAGACGGCGTATCCCCGTTAGGCAAAAACATTCAGTACTTC

d_call: .
cdr3_length: 16
v_call: TRBV7-7
j_call: TRBJ1-5
clone_size: .
cdr3_aa: CASSPPFKAYDRPQHF
cdr3_nt: TGTGCCAGCAGCCCCCCCTTTAAGGCCTACGATCGGCCCCAGCATTTT

d_call: .
cdr3_length: 15
v_call: TRBV7-2
j_call: TRBJ2-7
clone_size: .
cdr3_aa: CASSLGIGTSYEQYF
cdr3_nt: TGTGCCAGCAGCTTAGGGATAGGGACTTCCTACGAGCAGTACTTC

d_call: .
cdr3_length: 15
v_call: TRBV7-2
j_call: TRBJ2-3
clone_size: .
cdr3_aa: CASSRRGDSTDTQYF
cdr3_nt: TGTGCCAGCAGCCGGCGAGGGGATTCCACAGATACGCAGTATTTT

d_call: TRBD1
cdr3_length: 14
v_call: TRBV5-5
j_call: TRBJ1-2
clone_size: .
cdr3_aa: CASSQGQANYGYTF
cdr3_nt: TGTGCCAGCAGCCAGGGACAGGCTAACTATGGCTACACCTTC

d_call: .
cdr3_length: 14
v_call: TRBV5-1
j_call: TRBJ1-5
clone_size: .
cdr3_aa: CASSPALSNQPQHF
cdr3_nt: TGCGCCAGCAGCCCGGCCCTTAGCAATCAGCCCCAGCATTTT

d_call: .
cdr3_length: 13
v_call: TRBV24-1
j_call: TRBJ1-2
clone_size: .
cdr3_aa: CATSDPVLRGYTF
cdr3_nt: TGTGCCACCAGTGATCCGGTCCTGCGGGGCTACACCTTC

d_call: .
cdr3_length: 16
v_call: TRBV5-8
j_call: TRBJ2-5
clone_size: .
cdr3_aa: CASSLVWGASQETQYF
cdr3_nt: TGTGCCAGCAGCTTGGTTTGGGGGGCCTCCCAAGAGACCCAGTACTTC

d_call: .
cdr3_length: 15
v_call: TRBV7-3
j_call: TRBJ1-2
clone_size: .
cdr3_aa: CASSLMGSGSYGYTF
cdr3_nt: TGTGCCAGCAGCTTAATGGGGTCTGGAAGCTATGGCTACACCTTC

d_call: .
cdr3_length: 14
v_call: TRBV29-1
j_call: TRBJ2-7
clone_size: .
cdr3_aa: CSVGGRTGSYEQYF
cdr3_nt: TGCAGCGTGGGGGGCAGGACAGGATCCTACGAGCAGTACTTC

d_call: .
cdr3_length: 16
v_call: TRBV4-2
j_call: TRBJ1-2
clone_size: .
cdr3_aa: CASSQVSKAGAFLYTF
cdr3_nt: TGTGCCAGCAGCCAAGTGTCGAAGGCAGGGGCCTTTCTCTACACCTTC

d_call: .
cdr3_length: 15
v_call: TRBV19
j_call: TRBJ1-4
clone_size: .
cdr3_aa: CASSPLGGRGEKLFF
cdr3_nt: TGTGCCAGTAGCCCCCTCGGGGGGCGCGGAGAAAAACTGTTTTTT

d_call: TRBD1
cdr3_length: 16
v_call: TRBV7-9
j_call: TRBJ2-5
clone_size: .
cdr3_aa: CASSLRTGARQETQYF
cdr3_nt: TGTGCCAGCAGCTTACGGACAGGAGCCCGACAAGAGACCCAGTACTTC

d_call: .
cdr3_length: 14
v_call: TRBV19
j_call: TRBJ2-7
clone_size: .
cdr3_aa: CASSTGVGGFEQYF
cdr3_nt: TGTGCCAGTAGTACCGGGGTCGGGGGATTCGAGCAGTACTTC

d_call: TRBD1
cdr3_length: 14
v_call: TRBV5-1
j_call: TRBJ1-4
clone_size: .
cdr3_aa: CASRQGAPVEKLFF
cdr3_nt: TGCGCCAGCAGACAGGGGGCGCCGGTGGAAAAACTGTTTTTT

d_call: .
cdr3_length: 14
v_call: TRBV9
j_call: TRBJ2-1
clone_size: .
cdr3_aa: CASSAGTVYNEQFF
cdr3_nt: TGTGCCAGCAGCGCCGGGACGGTCTACAATGAGCAGTTCTTC

d_call: TRBD1
cdr3_length: 13
v_call: TRBV7-7
j_call: TRBJ2-7
clone_size: .
cdr3_aa: CASSPDRGYEQYF
cdr3_nt: TGTGCTAGCAGTCCGGACAGGGGCTACGAGCAGTACTTC

d_call: .
cdr3_length: 13
v_call: TRBV18
j_call: TRBJ1-1
clone_size: once
cdr3_aa: CASSPSENTEAFF
cdr3_nt: TGTGCCAGCTCACCATCGGAGAACACTGAAGCTTTCTTT

d_call: TRBD2
cdr3_length: 16
v_call: TRBV7-2
j_call: TRBJ2-5
clone_size: .
cdr3_aa: CASSSPVGGFQETQYF
cdr3_nt: TGTGCCAGCAGCTCTCCTGTCGGGGGGTTCCAAGAGACCCAGTACTTC

d_call: TRBD1
cdr3_length: 14
v_call: TRBV27
j_call: TRBJ1-2
clone_size: few
cdr3_aa: CASSPNRDSYGYTF
cdr3_nt: TGTGCCAGCAGTCCGAACCGGGACAGCTATGGCTACACCTTC

d_call: TRBD1
cdr3_length: 16
v_call: TRBV3-1/TRBV3-2
j_call: TRBJ1-5
clone_size: .
cdr3_aa: CASSLGTGYSNQPQHF
cdr3_nt: TGTGCCAGCAGCCTTGGGACAGGTTATAGCAATCAGCCCCAGCATTTT

d_call: .
cdr3_length: 14
v_call: TRBV6-5
j_call: TRBJ1-2
clone_size: .
cdr3_aa: CASSLRYQNYGYTF
cdr3_nt: TGTGCCAGCAGCCTTCGCTACCAGAACTATGGCTACACCTTC

d_call: TRBD2
cdr3_length: 14
v_call: TRBV4-3
j_call: TRBJ2-1
clone_size: .
cdr3_aa: CASSQGTRTNEQFF
cdr3_nt: TGCGCCAGCAGCCAGGGGACTAGAACAAATGAGCAGTTCTTC

d_call: TRBD2
cdr3_length: 16
v_call: TRBV2
j_call: TRBJ2-3
clone_size: .
cdr3_aa: CASSFGLAGGTDTQYF
cdr3_nt: TGTGCCAGCAGTTTTGGACTAGCGGGGGGCACAGATACGCAGTATTTT

d_call: TRBD1
cdr3_length: 15
v_call: TRBV7-9
j_call: TRBJ2-5
clone_size: .
cdr3_aa: CASSFTGTGVETQYF
cdr3_nt: TGTGCCAGCAGCTTTACCGGGACAGGGGTTGAGACCCAGTACTTC

d_call: .
cdr3_length: 15
v_call: TRBV21-1
j_call: TRBJ2-7
clone_size: .
cdr3_aa: CASSNEAGGQYEQYF
cdr3_nt: TGTGCCAGCAGCAATGAAGCGGGGGGGCAATACGAGCAGTACTTC

d_call: TRBD1
cdr3_length: 17
v_call: TRBV24-1
j_call: TRBJ2-1
clone_size: .
cdr3_aa: CATSDPPKTGGIDEQFF
cdr3_nt: TGTGCCACCAGTGACCCACCTAAGACAGGGGGCATCGATGAGCAGTTCTTC

d_call: .
cdr3_length: 14
v_call: TRBV19
j_call: TRBJ1-3
clone_size: once
cdr3_aa: CASSLQAAGNTIYF
cdr3_nt: TGTGCCAGTAGTTTGCAAGCTGCTGGAAACACCATATATTTT

d_call: .
cdr3_length: 14
v_call: TRBV2
j_call: TRBJ1-2
clone_size: .
cdr3_aa: CASSEARRMDGYTF
cdr3_nt: TGTGCCAGCAGTGAAGCCCGACGGATGGATGGCTACACCTTC